This T cell receptor beta chain came from a study of T-cell reconstitution after alpha-beta-depleted transplantation in children. In its sample, this clonotype was seen a few times. Unique molecular identifiers were used to barcode this TCRbeta library. TCRdb ran MiXCR on the PCR reads and lists one entry per CDR3 protein. The data show some 500,000 distinct CDR3 sequences, with around 16% seen just once and 3.3% held by the top ten. The CDR3 is 16 amino acids. Trimming stripped 4 bases from V and 0 bases from J, with 13 bases between. Germline lookup yields CDR1 KGHSH and CDR2 LQKENI. The sequence came from a human donor who donated a stem cell graft to a child with acute lymphoblastic leukemia. The chain employs TRBV18 and TRBJ2-1; D call uncertain. Specimen: PBMCs from the stem cell graft donor, collected from the stem cell graft. The CDR3 region is CASSLFDLHSYNEQFF. Here the CDR3 DNA reads TGTGCCAGCTCACTCTTCGACTTACACTCCTACAATGAGCAGTTCTTC.